These T cell receptor beta chains were read from a single sample in a study of response to subunit inactivated influenza vaccine. A single record per CDR3 protein comes from TCRdb applying MiXCR to the RT-PCR reads. The sample lists around 540,000 distinct CDR3 sequences, 12% seen once, with about 10% in the top ten. Specimen: PBMCs from blood, collected on the day of vaccination. The source is a man aged 50 to 60 who received an inactivated influenza vaccine. Each CDR3 is given with its conserved first and last residue. The order of the fields is V gene, J gene, clone size, D gene, CDR3 protein, CDR3 DNA. D genes are given only for firm matches. Clone size appears in some rows only: once, few, many, or a class for an expanded clone.

>TRBV19|TRBJ1-6|-|-
CASNRDGVNSPLHF
TGTGCCAGTAACCGGGACGGAGTAAATTCACCCCTCCACTTT
>TRBV10-3|TRBJ1-5|-|-
CAISEGDQPQHF
TGTGCCATCAGTGAGGGAGATCAGCCCCAGCATTTT
>TRBV7-9|TRBJ2-5|-|TRBD2
CASSRGLAGSSETQYF
TGTGCCAGCAGCCGAGGGCTAGCGGGATCTTCGGAGACCCAGTACTTC
>TRBV6-5|TRBJ2-7|-|-
CASSYSGGAHYEQYF
TGTGCCAGCAGTTACTCCGGGGGCGCCCACTACGAGCAGTACTTC
>TRBV6-5|TRBJ2-3|many|TRBD2
CASSYWGGSSTDTQYF
TGTGCCAGCAGTTACTGGGGCGGGAGCTCGACAGATACGCAGTATTTT
>TRBV5-1|TRBJ2-1|many|TRBD1
CASSSTGENYNEQFF
TGCGCCAGCAGCTCGACAGGGGAGAACTACAATGAGCAGTTCTTC
>TRBV15|TRBJ2-5|many|TRBD2
CATSRDRRGGRETQYF
TGTGCCACCAGCAGAGATCGACGGGGGGGCCGGGAGACCCAGTACTTC
>TRBV12-3/TRBV12-4|TRBJ2-1|few|TRBD2
CASRRGTSGGEQFF
TGTGCCAGCAGACGGGGGACTAGCGGAGGAGAGCAGTTCTTC
>TRBV20-1|TRBJ2-2|-|TRBD2
CSARGPAGVSTGELFF
TGCAGTGCTAGAGGTCCAGCGGGGGTTTCCACCGGGGAGCTGTTTTTT
>TRBV29-1|TRBJ1-1|-|-
CSVVAVRGTEAFF
TGCAGCGTTGTTGCGGTCCGGGGCACTGAAGCTTTCTTT
>TRBV29-1|TRBJ2-3|few|TRBD2
CSVDPSGGLGNTQYF
TGCAGCGTTGACCCTAGCGGGGGCCTGGGTAATACGCAGTATTTT
>TRBV20-1|TRBJ2-5|-|TRBD2
CSAHPGLARPETQYF
TGCAGTGCTCACCCGGGACTAGCGCGTCCGGAGACCCAGTACTTC
>TRBV12-3/TRBV12-4|TRBJ2-1|many|-
CASSLRGGRRNEQFF
TGTGCCAGCAGCCTAAGGGGGGGAAGGAGGAATGAGCAGTTCTTC
>TRBV3-1|TRBJ2-5|many|TRBD2
CASSRRTSGRQETQYF
TGTGCCAGCAGCCGCCGTACTAGCGGGAGGCAGGAGACCCAGTACTTC
>TRBV5-1|TRBJ2-2|-|TRBD1
CASSLEGQGYPNTGELFF
TGCGCCAGCAGCTTGGAGGGACAGGGATATCCGAACACCGGGGAGCTGTTTTTT
>TRBV7-9|TRBJ2-1|few|-
CASSSGYEQFF
TGTGCCAGCAGCTCTGGGTATGAGCAGTTCTTC
>TRBV11-2|TRBJ2-7|few|-
CASSSPSGAISYEQYF
TGTGCCAGCAGCTCTCCCTCGGGGGCAATTTCCTACGAGCAGTACTTC
>TRBV15|TRBJ2-7|-|TRBD1
CATSSGTGFSAYEQYF
TGTGCCACCAGCTCTGGGACAGGGTTTAGCGCCTACGAGCAGTACTTC
>TRBV11-2|TRBJ1-1|few|-
CASSLSGVTEAFF
TGTGCCAGCAGCTTATCAGGGGTCACTGAAGCTTTCTTT
>TRBV27|TRBJ2-5|few|-
CASSPTPMETQYF
TGTGCCAGCAGTCCTACACCCATGGAGACCCAGTACTTC
>TRBV5-1|TRBJ1-1|-|-
CASSSSARNTEAFF
TGCGCCAGCAGCTCGAGCGCCCGGAACACTGAAGCTTTCTTT
>TRBV4-1|TRBJ2-7|few|TRBD1
CASSQVTGHHEQYF
TGCGCCAGCAGCCAAGTGACAGGGCATCACGAGCAGTACTTC
>TRBV27|TRBJ2-7|few|-
CASSPIRGRDYEQYF
TGTGCCAGCAGTCCGATTAGAGGACGGGACTACGAGCAGTACTTC
>TRBV30|TRBJ1-5|-|-
CAWSEGGGHRNQPQHF
TGTGCCTGGAGTGAGGGAGGGGGACATCGCAATCAGCCCCAGCATTTT
>TRBV6-1|TRBJ1-2|few|-
CASSPRGAVYGYTF
TGTGCCAGCAGTCCCCGGGGGGCTGTCTATGGCTACACCTTC
>TRBV30|TRBJ1-1|few|-
CAWSLGLTGRATEAFF
TGTGCCTGGAGTTTGGGTCTTACCGGACGGGCCACTGAAGCTTTCTTT
>TRBV5-6|TRBJ2-7|-|-
CASSLVREVSYEQYF
TGTGCCAGCAGCTTGGTAAGGGAGGTATCCTACGAGCAGTACTTC
>TRBV20-1|TRBJ1-2|-|-
CSARGPYGYTF
TGCAGTGCTAGGGGGCCCTATGGCTACACCTTC
>TRBV20-1|TRBJ2-3|once|-
CSARKGLGAGASLSTYTQYF
TGCAGTGCTAGAAAAGGACTGGGCGCGGGCGCTTCCCTTAGCACATATACGCAGTATTTT
>TRBV6-2/TRBV6-3|TRBJ1-2|many|TRBD1
CASRSTGNINNGYTF
TGTGCCAGCAGATCGACAGGGAATATTAATAATGGCTACACCTTC
>TRBV20-1|TRBJ2-1|few|-
CSASRPRYNEQFF
TGCAGTGCTAGCCGCCCCCGGTACAATGAGCAGTTCTTC
>TRBV11-2|TRBJ2-1|-|TRBD1
CASLRQGYNEQFF
TGTGCCAGCCTGAGACAGGGGTACAATGAGCAGTTCTTC
>TRBV15|TRBJ2-5|few|TRBD2
CATSAAGTSGSKTQYF
TGTGCCACCAGCGCTGCCGGGACTAGCGGATCCAAGACCCAGTACTTC
>TRBV29-1|TRBJ2-3|many|-
CSDRDRSTDTQYF
TGCAGCGACAGGGATCGGAGCACAGATACGCAGTATTTT
>TRBV12-3/TRBV12-4|TRBJ1-6|-|-
CASSGRGNTPLHF
TGTGCCAGCAGCGGACGGGGAAATACACCCCTCCACTTT
>TRBV2|TRBJ1-2|-|TRBD1
CASSVQGSGYGYTF
TGTGCCAGCAGTGTACAGGGGTCCGGCTATGGCTACACCTTC
>TRBV20-1|TRBJ2-5|-|-
CSAATDIQETQYF
TGCAGTGCTGCGACAGATATTCAAGAGACCCAGTACTTC
>TRBV27|TRBJ2-3|-|TRBD2
CASSFLVSGGSDTQYF
TGTGCCAGCAGTTTTCTTGTCAGCGGGGGCTCAGATACGCAGTATTTT
>TRBV20-1|TRBJ2-5|-|TRBD2
CSASGPSGRHQETQYF
TGCAGTGCTAGTGGTCCTAGCGGGAGGCACCAAGAGACCCAGTACTTC
>TRBV6-5|TRBJ2-2|-|-
CASSSKGFGELFF
TGTGCCAGCAGTTCCAAGGGTTTCGGGGAGCTGTTTTTT
>TRBV6-1|TRBJ2-7|-|TRBD1
CASTGQGLGEQYF
TGTGCCAGCACCGGACAGGGGTTGGGCGAGCAGTACTTC
>TRBV20-1|TRBJ1-2|-|TRBD1
CSAPGQGEGYTF
TGCAGTGCTCCCGGACAGGGCGAGGGCTACACCTTC
>TRBV6-2/TRBV6-3|TRBJ2-1|many|TRBD1
CASRRDRFSYNEQFF
TGTGCCAGCAGAAGGGACAGATTCTCCTACAATGAGCAGTTCTTC
>TRBV20-1|TRBJ1-1|few|-
CSRFRVTEAFF
TGCAGTCGATTCAGGGTCACTGAAGCTTTCTTT
>TRBV12-3/TRBV12-4|TRBJ1-2|-|TRBD1
CASSQTGYNGYTF
TGTGCCAGCAGTCAGACAGGGTATAATGGCTACACCTTC
>TRBV7-9|TRBJ2-1|many|TRBD2
CASSFIPGGPYNEQFF
TGTGCCAGCAGCTTTATTCCGGGGGGGCCCTACAATGAGCAGTTCTTC
>TRBV11-2|TRBJ2-3|few|TRBD1
CASSLGSWRGQGIDTQYF
TGTGCCAGCAGCCTAGGGAGCTGGAGGGGACAGGGAATAGATACGCAGTATTTT
>TRBV24-1|TRBJ2-1|few|TRBD1
CATSDAGQGYNEQFF
TGTGCCACCAGTGACGCGGGACAGGGTTACAATGAGCAGTTCTTC
>TRBV15|TRBJ2-5|few|-
CATSRVRGETQYF
TGTGCCACCAGCAGAGTGCGGGGTGAGACCCAGTACTTC
>TRBV5-1|TRBJ2-3|few|TRBD1
CASKGQLTDTQYF
TGCGCCAGCAAGGGACAGCTCACAGATACGCAGTATTTT